This T cell receptor beta chain was found in a study of shared clonotypes between healthy human individuals. As for the study in general: Three plates each covered CD4 naive and memory; CD8 naive two, CD8 memory one.

The CDR3 length is 13 residues. V lost 6 bases and J 3 bases, leaving 12 bases between the germline ends. Germline V lookup: CDR1 KGHSH, CDR2 LQKENI. The healthy adult donors were HIV-negative and reported no recent acute infections or vaccinations. This clone was detected once. Other DNA sequences in the sample encode the same CDR3. Authors' processing steps: Filtering differed for immunoSEQ, which gave only junction sequences without quality scores. TCRdb keeps only in-frame clones here, not all; method: immunoSEQ multiplex PCR. V and J calls and clone size are given by that table; D and trimming were obtained from the DNA. The sample comprises about a million clones, more than 75% of which are singletons, and around 1.4% rests with the top ten.

This sequence joins TRBV18 and TRBJ2-7; a weak D match, TRBD2 (5 bases). The receptor was derived from a man between 18 and 35 years old in good health. The sample taken for sequencing was memory CD4+ T cells sorted from blood. Documented subset: CD45RA-negative fraction. The DNA for the CDR3 is TGTGCCAGCTCGAGGGATCGAGGCTACGAGCAGTACTTC. Protein sequence: CASSRDRGYEQYF.